These T cell receptor beta chains were read from a single sample in a study of identical twins. TCRdb reprocessed the 5' RACE reads via MiXCR and lists one record per CDR3 protein. The table lists around 1.7 million distinct CDR3 sequences, about 32% of them singletons, with under 0.35% in the top ten. The sample consisted of cord blood. Source of these receptors: a newborn girl in good health. Both conserved end residues are part of each CDR3. D genes are given only for firm matches. A row's size may be missing; if present it is once, few, many or a size class.

J gene | V gene | D gene | clone size | CDR3 protein | CDR3 DNA
TRBJ2-7 | TRBV28 | TRBD1 | few | CASKKDGTAPYEQYF | TGTGCCAGCAAAAAAGATGGGACAGCCCCCTACGAGCAGTACTTC
TRBJ2-1 | TRBV24-1 | - | - | CATSDLDSSSYNEQFF | TGTGCCACCAGTGATTTGGACAGCAGCTCCTACAATGAGCAGTTCTTC
TRBJ1-5 | TRBV19 | TRBD1 | few | CATNRGGQPQHF | TGTGCCACAAACAGGGGCGGGCAGCCCCAGCATTTT
TRBJ2-5 | TRBV21-1 | - | few | CASSKGILQGWEETQYF | TGTGCCAGCAGCAAAGGAATTCTACAGGGGTGGGAAGAGACCCAGTACTTC
TRBJ2-3 | TRBV11-3 | - | - | CASSPGQARSPTTDTQYF | TGTGCCAGCAGCCCAGGACAAGCGCGGAGCCCAACCACAGATACGCAGTATTTT
TRBJ1-2 | TRBV5-1 | - | many | CASSTSGDNYGYTF | TGCGCCAGCAGCACCTCAGGGGATAACTATGGCTACACCTTC
TRBJ2-7 | TRBV5-1 | - | - | CASSPIDSSYEQYF | TGCGCCAGCAGCCCCATCGACTCTAGCTACGAGCAGTACTTC
TRBJ1-1 | TRBV5-1 | - | few | CASSLTGTENTEAFF | TGCGCCAGCAGCTTGACGGGGACGGAGAACACTGAAGCTTTCTTT
TRBJ2-2 | TRBV7-8 | - | many | CASSLKNTGELFF | TGTGCCAGCAGTTTGAAGAACACCGGGGAGCTGTTTTTT
TRBJ2-4 | TRBV20-1 | - | few | CSALPGADIQYF | TGCAGTGCTCTTCCCGGGGCGGACATTCAGTACTTC
TRBJ1-5 | TRBV5-1 | TRBD1 | few | CASSPTGGENQPQHF | TGCGCCAGCAGCCCTACAGGGGGGGAGAACCAGCCCCAGCATTTT
TRBJ2-1 | TRBV2 | - | few | CASSDRLAFNEQFF | TGTGCCAGCAGTGACCGTCTAGCTTTCAATGAGCAGTTCTTC
TRBJ2-5 | TRBV7-2 | TRBD2 | few | CASSLVIGSGGYQETQYF | TGTGCCAGCAGCTTAGTAATAGGTAGCGGGGGGTACCAAGAGACCCAGTACTTC
TRBJ1-2 | TRBV28 | - | few | CASSWAGESGYTF | TGTGCCAGCAGTTGGGCAGGGGAGAGTGGCTACACCTTC
TRBJ2-4 | TRBV5-6 | - | few | CASRRAGRNIQYF | TGTGCCAGCCGGAGGGCGGGAAGAAACATTCAGTACTTC
TRBJ2-4 | TRBV21-1 | - | few | CASSLHGQYF | TGTGCCAGCAGCCTGCACGGGCAGTACTTC
TRBJ2-3 | TRBV7-8 | - | - | CASSADIYSTDTQYF | TGTGCCAGCAGCGCTGACATATATAGCACAGATACGCAGTATTTT
TRBJ2-3 | TRBV29-1 | TRBD2 | - | CSVAGTSGSNLDTQYF | TGCAGCGTGGCCGGGACTAGCGGGAGTAATTTAGATACGCAGTATTTT
TRBJ2-1 | TRBV20-1 | TRBD2 | few | CSARGGSEAYNEQFF | TGCAGTGCTAGAGGCGGGAGTGAGGCCTACAATGAGCAGTTCTTC
TRBJ2-3 | TRBV28 | TRBD2 | - | CASSFPTSRDTQYF | TGTGCCAGCAGTTTCCCGACTAGCAGGGATACGCAGTATTTT
TRBJ2-1 | TRBV11-2 | - | few | CASSLAYWYNEQFF | TGTGCCAGCAGCTTAGCATACTGGTACAATGAGCAGTTCTTC
TRBJ1-5 | TRBV7-9 | - | few | CASSSGYQPQHF | TGTGCCAGCAGCTCAGGGTATCAGCCCCAGCATTTT